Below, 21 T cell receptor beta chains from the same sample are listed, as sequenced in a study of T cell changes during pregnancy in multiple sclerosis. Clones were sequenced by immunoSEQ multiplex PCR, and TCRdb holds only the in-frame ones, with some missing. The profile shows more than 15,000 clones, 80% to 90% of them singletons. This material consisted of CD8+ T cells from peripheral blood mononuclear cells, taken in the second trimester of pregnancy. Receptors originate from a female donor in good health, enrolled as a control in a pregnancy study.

Written as DNA, the CDR3 is TGTGCCAGCAGCTATGGACATAGCGGTTTCACAGATACGCAGTATTTT. Protein sequence: CASSYGHSGFTDTQYF. This chain joins TRBV5-6 and TRBJ2-3; D may be TRBD2 (6 bases). The V gene lost 3 bases and the J gene lost 2 bases, with 16 bases spanning the gap. CDR1 and CDR2 from the germline V gene are SGHDT and YYEEEE. The CDR3 length is 16 residues.

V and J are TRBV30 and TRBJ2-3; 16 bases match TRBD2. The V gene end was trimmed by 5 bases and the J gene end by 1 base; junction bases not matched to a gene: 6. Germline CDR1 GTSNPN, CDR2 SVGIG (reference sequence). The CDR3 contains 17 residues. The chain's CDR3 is CAWDGTSGGAGTDTQYF. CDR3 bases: TGTGCCTGGGACGGGACTAGCGGGGGGGCCGGCACAGATACGCAGTATTTT.

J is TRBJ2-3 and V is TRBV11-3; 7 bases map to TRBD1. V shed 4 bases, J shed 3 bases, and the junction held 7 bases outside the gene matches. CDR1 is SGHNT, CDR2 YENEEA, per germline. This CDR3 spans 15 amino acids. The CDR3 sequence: CASSSMAGGTDTQYF. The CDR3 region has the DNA TGTGCCAGCAGCTCCATGGCAGGGGGTACAGATACGCAGTATTTT.

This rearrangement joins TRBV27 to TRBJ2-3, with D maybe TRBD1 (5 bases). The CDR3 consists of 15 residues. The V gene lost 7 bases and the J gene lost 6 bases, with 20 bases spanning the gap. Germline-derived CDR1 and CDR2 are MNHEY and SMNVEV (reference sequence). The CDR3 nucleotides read TGTGCCAGCATCTCCCTCAGTCTCAGGGTGGATACGCAGTATTTT. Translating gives CASISLSLRVDTQYF.

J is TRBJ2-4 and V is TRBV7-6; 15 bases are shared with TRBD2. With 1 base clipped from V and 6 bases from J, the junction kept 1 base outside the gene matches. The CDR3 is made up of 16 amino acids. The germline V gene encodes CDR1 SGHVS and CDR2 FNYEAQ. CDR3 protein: CASSLGTSGGGNIQYF. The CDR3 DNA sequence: TGTGCCAGCAGCTTAGGGACTAGCGGGGGGGGAAACATTCAGTACTTC.

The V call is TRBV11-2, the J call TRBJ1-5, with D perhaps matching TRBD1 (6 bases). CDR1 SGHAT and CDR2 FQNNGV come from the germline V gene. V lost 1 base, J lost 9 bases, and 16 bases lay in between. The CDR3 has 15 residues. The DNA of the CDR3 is TGTGCCAGCAGCTTAGGAGGGGACATCGGGCTGCCCCAGCATTTT. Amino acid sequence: CASSLGGDIGLPQHF.

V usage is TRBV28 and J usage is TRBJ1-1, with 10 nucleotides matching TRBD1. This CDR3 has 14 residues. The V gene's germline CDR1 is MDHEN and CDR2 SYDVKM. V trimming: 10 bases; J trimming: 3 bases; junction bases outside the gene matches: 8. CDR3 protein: CAILSGQGYTEAFF. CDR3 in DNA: TGTGCCATACTGTCGGGACAGGGGTACACTGAAGCTTTCTTT.

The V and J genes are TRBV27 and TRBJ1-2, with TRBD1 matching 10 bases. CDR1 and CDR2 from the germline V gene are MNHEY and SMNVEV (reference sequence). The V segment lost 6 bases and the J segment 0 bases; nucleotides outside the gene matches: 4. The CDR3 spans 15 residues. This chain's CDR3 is CASRQTGGANYGYTF. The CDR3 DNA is TGTGCCAGCAGACAGACAGGGGGCGCTAACTATGGCTACACCTTC.

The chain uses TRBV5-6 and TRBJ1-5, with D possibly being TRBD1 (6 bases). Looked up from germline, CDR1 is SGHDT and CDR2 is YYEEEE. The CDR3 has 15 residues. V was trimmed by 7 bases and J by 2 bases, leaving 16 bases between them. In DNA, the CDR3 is TGTGCCAGCTCAAGGGGGGGCGGGGGCAATCAGCCCCAGCATTTT. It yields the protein CASSRGGGGNQPQHF.

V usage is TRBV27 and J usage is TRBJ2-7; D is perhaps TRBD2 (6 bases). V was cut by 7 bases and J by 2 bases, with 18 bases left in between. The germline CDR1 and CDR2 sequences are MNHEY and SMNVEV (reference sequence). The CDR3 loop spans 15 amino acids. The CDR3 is CASIPSWGGAYEQYF. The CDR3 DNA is TGTGCCAGCATTCCGTCCTGGGGAGGTGCCTACGAGCAGTACTTC.

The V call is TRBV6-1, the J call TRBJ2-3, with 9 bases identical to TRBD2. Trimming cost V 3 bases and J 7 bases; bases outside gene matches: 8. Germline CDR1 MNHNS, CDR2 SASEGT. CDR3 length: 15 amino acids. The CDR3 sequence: CASSDVAGEGNTQYF. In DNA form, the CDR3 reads TGTGCCAGCAGTGATGTAGCGGGAGAGGGGAATACGCAGTATTTT.

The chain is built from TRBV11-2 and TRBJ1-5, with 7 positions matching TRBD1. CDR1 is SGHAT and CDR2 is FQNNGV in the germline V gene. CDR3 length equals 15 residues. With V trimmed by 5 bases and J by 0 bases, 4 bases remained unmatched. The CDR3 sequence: CASSPQGNSNQPQHF. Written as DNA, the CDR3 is TGTGCCAGCAGCCCACAGGGGAATAGCAATCAGCCCCAGCATTTT.

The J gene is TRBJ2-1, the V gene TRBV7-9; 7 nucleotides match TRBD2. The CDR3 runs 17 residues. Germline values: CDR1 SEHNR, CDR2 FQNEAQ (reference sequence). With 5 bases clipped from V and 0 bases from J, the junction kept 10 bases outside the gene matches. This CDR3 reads CASSRITSANSYNEQFF. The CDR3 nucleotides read TGTGCCAGCAGCCGAATAACTAGCGCCAACTCCTACAATGAGCAGTTCTTC.

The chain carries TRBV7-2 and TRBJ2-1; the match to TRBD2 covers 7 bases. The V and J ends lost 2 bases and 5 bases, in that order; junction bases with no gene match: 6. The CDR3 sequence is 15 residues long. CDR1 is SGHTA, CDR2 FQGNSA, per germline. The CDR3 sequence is CASSLRRAGDNEQFF. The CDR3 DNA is TGTGCCAGCAGCTTACGAAGGGCGGGGGACAATGAGCAGTTCTTC.

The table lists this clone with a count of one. CDR3 region: CASSTTGGLKNIQYF. The DNA of the CDR3 is TGTGCCAGCAGCACAACAGGGGGTCTCAAAAACATTCAGTACTTC. The chain uses TRBV7-9 and TRBJ2-4; 8 nucleotides line up with TRBD1. The J segment lost 3 bases and the V segment lost 5 bases, leaving 6 bases of the junction unmatched. This CDR3 is 15 amino acids long. Germline-derived CDR1 and CDR2 are SEHNR and FQNEAQ (reference sequence).

The CDR3 DNA is TGTGCCAGCAGCTTAGGCAGTTACAATGAGCAGTTCTTC. Amino acid sequence: CASSLGSYNEQFF. The rearrangement links TRBV11-2 to TRBJ2-1, with D uncertain. The CDR3 length is 13 residues. Germline V gene lookup returns CDR1 SGHAT and CDR2 FQNNGV. V was trimmed by 1 base and J by 4 bases, leaving 5 bases between them.

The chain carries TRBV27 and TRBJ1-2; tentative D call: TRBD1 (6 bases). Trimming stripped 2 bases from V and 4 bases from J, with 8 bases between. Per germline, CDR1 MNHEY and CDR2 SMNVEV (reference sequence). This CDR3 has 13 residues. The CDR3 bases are TGTGCCAGCAGTTTACAGGGGACCTATGGCTACACCTTC. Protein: CASSLQGTYGYTF.

CDR3 region: CASSPGLSFTEAFF. In DNA, the CDR3 is TGTGCCAGCAGCCCAGGGTTAAGCTTCACTGAAGCTTTCTTT. V gene TRBV6-5 combines with J gene TRBJ1-1, with a weak D call TRBD1 (5 bases). CDR3 length equals 14 residues. In germline, CDR1 is MNHEY, CDR2 SVGAGI. Trimming removed 6 bases at V and 4 bases at J, with 15 bases between.

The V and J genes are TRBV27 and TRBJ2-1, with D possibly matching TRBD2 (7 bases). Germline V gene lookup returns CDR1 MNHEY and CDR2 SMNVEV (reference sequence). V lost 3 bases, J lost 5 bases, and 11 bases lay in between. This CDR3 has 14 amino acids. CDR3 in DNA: TGTGCCAGCAGTTTTGCGGGGGCTAACAATGAGCAGTTCTTC. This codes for CASSFAGANNEQFF.

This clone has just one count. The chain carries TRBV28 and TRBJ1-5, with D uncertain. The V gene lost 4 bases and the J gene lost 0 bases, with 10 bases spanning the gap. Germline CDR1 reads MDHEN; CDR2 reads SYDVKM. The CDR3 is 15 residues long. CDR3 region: CASSSGEGSNQPQHF. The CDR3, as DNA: TGTGCCAGCAGTTCAGGAGAGGGTAGCAATCAGCCCCAGCATTTT.

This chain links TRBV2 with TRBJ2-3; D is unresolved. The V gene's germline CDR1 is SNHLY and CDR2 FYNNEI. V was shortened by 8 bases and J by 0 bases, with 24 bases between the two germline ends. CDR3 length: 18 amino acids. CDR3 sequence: CASPAVLMQGTSTDTQYF. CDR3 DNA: TGTGCCAGCCCCGCGGTATTGATGCAAGGTACTAGCACAGATACGCAGTATTTT.